The text below deals with one TCR beta chain. This record belongs to a study of T cell changes during pregnancy in multiple sclerosis. The germline V and J ends were trimmed by 0 bases and 6 bases, with 15 bases remaining between them. The CDR3 is 16 residues long. Germline values: CDR1 LGHNA, CDR2 YSLEER. TCRdb keeps only in-frame clones here, not all; method: immunoSEQ multiplex PCR. Seen here are around 34,000 clones, roughly 90% observed once, and the top ten hold about 4.3%. Sequences were derived from CD8+ T cells from peripheral blood mononuclear cells, sampled after pregnancy. The genes are TRBV4-3 and TRBJ1-5, with D unclear. The clonotype originates from a female donor with multiple sclerosis, enrolled in a pregnancy study. CDR3 residues: CASSQDLENAGQPQHF. The CDR3 DNA is TGCGCCAGCAGCCAAGATTTAGAGAACGCGGGTCAGCCCCAGCATTTT.